This TCR beta chain is drawn from a study of cytomegalovirus exposure and HLA in healthy donors. The wider study: Findings of an earlier analysis included roughly 110 million unique TCR beta sequences from roughly 180 million T cells. General study points: Being productive about 87% or about 30% of the time was typical of most TCR beta V segments in an earlier analysis. The later analysis indicated that the majority of CMV-associated TCR beta chains appeared HLA-restricted. TCR beta V- and J-gene trimming, according to a later analysis, was linked to a missense DCLRE1C variant.

This PCR relied on a set of 60 Vbeta primers and 13 Jbeta primers. Sequenced by immunoSEQ multiplex PCR; TCRdb stores in-frame clones only, minus some. The profile covers roughly 150,000 clones, with approximately 62% appearing a single time and 1.5% to 2% taken by the ten largest. V gave up 2 bases and J gave up 4 bases; unmatched junction bases: 8. Germline V gene sequence: CDR1 MNHEY, CDR2 SVGAGI. This CDR3 spans 16 amino acids. For this clone: Its target is unknown.

The receptor was isolated from a human donor in good health. The material sequenced was PBMCs. The chain employs TRBV6-5 and TRBJ2-5; 9 nucleotides match TRBD1. CDR3 in DNA: TGTGCCAGCAGTTACCTCAGGGGACAGGGTCCAGAGACCCAGTACTTC. Translated, it gives CASSYLRGQGPETQYF.